The present T cell receptor beta chain was sequenced within a study of cytomegalovirus exposure and HLA in healthy donors. Findings of the study overall: A later analysis associated some 18,000 TCR beta sequences with HLA alleles at a 0.05 false discovery rate. Rare TCR sequences predominated, though certain public TCRs were found in many donors. Common viral pathogens were later found to be apparently linked to several of the most significant clusters.

Primers: 60 Vbeta forward and 13 Jbeta reverse. Sequencing was performed with immunoSEQ multiplex PCR; in TCRdb, only in-frame clones are kept and a portion is missing. The sample holds around 100,000 clones; 60% to 85% are singletons and the top ten take around 4.3%. The germline V gene encodes CDR1 MNHEY and CDR2 SVGAGI. The CDR3 loop spans 16 amino acids. Turning to this clone: Its antigen remains unknown. A junction boundary mismatches the germline segment, possibly from a read error.

The sequenced sample consisted of PBMCs. This clonotype was sampled from a woman aged 40 to 49 in good health and CMV-seropositive. This chain links TRBV6-5 with TRBJ2-7, with a weak D call TRBD1 (6 bases). CDR3 sequence: CASSYSISAGANPFFF. CDR3 nucleotides: TGTGCCAGCAGTTACTCGATCTCGGCAGGGGCTAACCCTTTTTTCTTC.